Below, one T cell receptor (beta chain) is given with its context. The antigen remains unidentified. A read error may produce the germline difference seen at one junction end. CD4+ naive, central memory, regulatory and stem cell-like memory cells were sorted via CD45RO/CCR7/CD25/CD127/CD95/CD27. This sample stems from a study of beta chain features in type 1 diabetes. Reverse transcription of all isolated RNA meant that expressed TCRB transcripts were sequenced. TCRdb's table, derived via immunoSEQ multiplex PCR, lists solely in-frame clones and lacks some. The sample has some 350,000 clones; approximately 13% are singletons. The CDR3 covers 14 residues. Germline CDR1 and CDR2: SGHDT and YYEEEE. The study's findings and limits: Cells carrying high TCR expression could end up over-represented when cDNA is sequenced. PCR might favor shorter templates, but any such skew would affect patients and controls equally. Shorter TCRB CDR3s, moderately but significantly so, marked every one of the four CD4+ subsets in Type 1 diabetes patients.

This receptor was obtained from a woman aged 18 to 35 with type 1 diabetes. This rearrangement joins TRBV5-6 to TRBJ2-3, with TRBD2 matching 9 bases. Sequencing was performed on naive CD4+ T cells from blood. CDR3 in amino acids: CASGLAGATDTQYF. In nucleotides, the CDR3 is TGTGCCAGCGGCTTAGCGGGAGCAACAGATACGCAGTATTTT.